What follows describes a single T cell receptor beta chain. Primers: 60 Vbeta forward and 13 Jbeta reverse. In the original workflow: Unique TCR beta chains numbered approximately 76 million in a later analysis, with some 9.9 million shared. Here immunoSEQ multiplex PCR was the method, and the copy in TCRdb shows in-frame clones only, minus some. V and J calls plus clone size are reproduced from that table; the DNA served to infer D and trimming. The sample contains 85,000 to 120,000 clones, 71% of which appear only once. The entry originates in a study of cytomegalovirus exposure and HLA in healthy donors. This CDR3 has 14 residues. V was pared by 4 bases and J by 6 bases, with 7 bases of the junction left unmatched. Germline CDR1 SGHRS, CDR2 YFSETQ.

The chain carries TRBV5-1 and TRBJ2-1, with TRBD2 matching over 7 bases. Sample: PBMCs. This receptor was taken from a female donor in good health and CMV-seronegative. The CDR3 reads CASSRVAGSNEQFF. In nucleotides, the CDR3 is TGCGCCAGCAGCAGAGTAGCGGGTAGCAATGAGCAGTTCTTC.